Listed here is a single T cell receptor beta chain. This clonotype was seen a handful of times. The antigen it binds to is not known. No base quality information exists; no much larger clone differs at one position. The data were obtained in a study of identical twins (dated by TCRdb to 2016 to 2017). With regard to the full study: The study deep-sequenced TCR alpha and beta repertoires from monozygotic twins, unrelated adults of various ages and cord blood to test whether fetal clonotypes persist. To rule out contamination, replicate twin experiments were performed at different times with different library preparation protocols. The investigation overall reported the following: Because the same donors could not be followed over many years, the conclusions depended on cross-sectional statistical analysis. Out-of-frame TCR alpha sequences shared between twins showed an excess of low generation-probability sequences compared with coincidental sharing between unrelated individuals. A weaker excess of twin sharing was found in beta out-of-frame sequences because the signal-to-noise ratio was lowered by fewer shared sequences. Zero-insertion analyses could be partly confounded by invariant T cells such as MAIT and iNKT, although diverse VJ usage argued against such confounding for most clonotypes. Abundant cord blood beta clonotypes carried fewer insertions; young adult naive repertoires showed a weaker similar trend, while memory repertoires showed none. Out-of-frame TCR alpha sharing in monozygotic twins was systematically underestimated by recombination models, whereas sharing between unrelated individuals was in agreement with the recombination models.

Preparation of the library involved 5' RACE. The listed sequencing device is Illumina HiSeq 2000. A universal primer binding site was added through template switching, and the final cDNA carried a unique molecular identifier so that TCR cDNA molecules could be counted accurately. First-strand cDNA for TCR alpha and beta chains was synthesized from specific primers in the conserved constant-segment region. To control for contamination, each cDNA library was double barcoded with a SMART-Mk sample barcode plus Illumina barcodes. Two successive PCR steps introduced TruSeq adapter sequences along with Illumina sample barcodes. Sequencing of the TCR alpha and beta cDNA libraries was done on the Illumina HiSeq platform using custom primers. In the source study's methods: Unique molecular identifiers were extracted from raw reads with MiGEC, and CDR3 positions were determined with MiXCR. For each individual, recombination models were inferred using an EM algorithm with the repgenHMM and IGoR tools. Shared clonotype analysis was performed with the tcR package in R, normalizing sharing by the product of cloneset sizes. To study raw recombination free of thymic and clonal selection effects, out-of-frame nonproductive sequences were analyzed. TCRdb reprocessed the public reads (quality trimming at Q25 with fastp, clone calling with MiXCR) and kept in-frame beta chains. Records with the same CDR3 protein are collapsed into one entry carrying the most frequent genes and DNA. These V and J calls derive from TCRdb rather than the authors' analysis. Here the sample has 1.5 million to 2 million distinct CDR3 sequences; less than 35% occur a single time. The leading ten clones occupy about 0.27% of the sample.

The cysteine opens and the phenylalanine closes a CDR3 of 13 amino acids. Left in the record is the CDR3 DNA by itself, 39 bases read in frame from the first base. The junction shows trimming of 6 bases on V and 6 bases on J, plus 14 bases between the germline ends. All donors were healthy Caucasians. The V and J segments used are TRBV12-3 or TRBV12-4 and TRBJ1-2; no D gene is confidently identified. The sample was cord blood. This clonotype was obtained from a newborn girl in good health. The base sequence is TGTGCCAGCAGCCCCCAGGACCTCCATGGCTACACCTTC. Its amino acids are CASSPQDLHGYTF.